Listed here is a single T cell receptor (beta chain). The antigen remains undetermined. The CDR3 has 14 amino acids. Per the germline V gene, CDR1 is SNHLY and CDR2 is FYNNEI. The J segment lost 5 bases and the V segment lost 6 bases, leaving 9 bases of the junction unmatched. The record originates from a study of T cell responses to AZD1222 COVID-19 vaccine. Profiling relied on immunoSEQ multiplex PCR, and the TCRdb table lists in-frame clones only, not all of them. The profile shows under 70,000 clones, about 90% of them singletons. Study-wide points: The breadth and depth of Spike-specific TCRs increased once two AZD1222 doses had been given. Donor demographics were predominantly white British with a female majority; clonal diversity may be underestimated. At baseline, just a handful of AZD1222 recipients tested seropositive.

The V and J genes are TRBV2 and TRBJ2-7; 8 nucleotides align to TRBD1. The sample here was peripheral blood, taken 28 days after the second AZD1222 dose. This receptor was taken from an adult who received the AZD1222 COVID-19 vaccine. The CDR3: CASSMTGVIDEQYF. The DNA for the CDR3 is TGTGCCAGCAGCATGACAGGGGTCATCGACGAGCAGTACTTC.